This TCR beta chain is drawn from a study of neurological immune-mediated disorders. Whole-study findings and limits: In multiple sclerosis patients, the repertoire cluster was unrelated to clinical or MRI findings. Among 34 multiple sclerosis patients, phylogenetic grouping put the repertoires of 18 into a single related-CDR3 cluster, a possible signature.

This clonotype was found many times. No antigen is known for it. Trimming pared 0 bases from V and 0 bases from J, leaving 13 bases between. Germline V CDR1 and CDR2: DFQATT, SNEGSKA (reference sequence). CDR3 length equals 16 residues. Each CDR3 protein is one row after TCRdb ran MiXCR on the 5' RACE reads. Here the sample spans under 80,000 distinct CDR3 sequences, 4.5% to 5.5% being singletons. Stored at -80 C, 2 million PBMCs were the source of the unsorted libraries. Sequencing input: PBMCs. The sequence was obtained from a woman aged 50 to 60 with multiple sclerosis. V gene TRBV20-1 combines with J gene TRBJ2-3, with D possibly matching TRBD2 (5 bases). CDR3 protein: CSARDVGLASTDTQYF. Here the CDR3 DNA reads TGCAGTGCTAGAGATGTAGGGCTAGCTAGCACAGATACGCAGTATTTT.